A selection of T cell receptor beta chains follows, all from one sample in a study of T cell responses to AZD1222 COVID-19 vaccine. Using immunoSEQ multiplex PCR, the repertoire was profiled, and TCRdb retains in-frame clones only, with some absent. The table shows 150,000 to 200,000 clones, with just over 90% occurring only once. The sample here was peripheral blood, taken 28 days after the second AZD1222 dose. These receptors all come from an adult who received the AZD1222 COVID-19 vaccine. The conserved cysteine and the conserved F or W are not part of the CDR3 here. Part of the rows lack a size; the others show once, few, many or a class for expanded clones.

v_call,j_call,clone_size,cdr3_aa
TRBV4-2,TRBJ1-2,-,ASSQETALAGTGYGYT
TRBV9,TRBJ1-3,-,ASSVEGSGNTIY
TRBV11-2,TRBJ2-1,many,ASSSPSGSRAHEQF
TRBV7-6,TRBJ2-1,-,ASSLDQWGSADNEQF
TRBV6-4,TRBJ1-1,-,ASSDSNWGITNTEAF
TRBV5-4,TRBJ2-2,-,ASSLDMGAGSGELF
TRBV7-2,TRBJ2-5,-,ASSPRPGVGQY
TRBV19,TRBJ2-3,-,ASSPGTASTDTQY
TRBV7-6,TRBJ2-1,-,ASSSLAGGRMNSYNEQF
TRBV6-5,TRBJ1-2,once,ASSPDRTAYGYT
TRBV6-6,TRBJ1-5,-,ASSHRGSQPQH
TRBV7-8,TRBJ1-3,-,ASSPDRGLAGNTIY
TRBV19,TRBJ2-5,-,ASSPPPAGKTQY
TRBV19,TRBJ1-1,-,ASSGVEAF
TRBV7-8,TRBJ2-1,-,ATGGLETYNEQF